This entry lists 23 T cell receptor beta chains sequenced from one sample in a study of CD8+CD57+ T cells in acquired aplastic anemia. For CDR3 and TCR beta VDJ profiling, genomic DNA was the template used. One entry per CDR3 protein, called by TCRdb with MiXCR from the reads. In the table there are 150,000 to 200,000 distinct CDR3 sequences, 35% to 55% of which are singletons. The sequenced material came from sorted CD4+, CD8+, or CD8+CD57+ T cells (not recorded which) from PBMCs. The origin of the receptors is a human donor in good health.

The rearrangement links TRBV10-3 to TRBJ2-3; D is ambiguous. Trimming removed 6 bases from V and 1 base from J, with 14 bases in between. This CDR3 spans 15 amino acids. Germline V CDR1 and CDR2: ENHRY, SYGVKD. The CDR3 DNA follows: TGTGCCATCAGGCCGGACCTCTTACGCACAGATACGCAGTATTTT. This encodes CAIRPDLLRTDTQYF.

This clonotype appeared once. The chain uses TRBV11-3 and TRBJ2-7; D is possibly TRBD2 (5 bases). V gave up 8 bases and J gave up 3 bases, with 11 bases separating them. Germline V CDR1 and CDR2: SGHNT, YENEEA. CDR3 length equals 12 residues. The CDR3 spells CASEGGNYEQYF. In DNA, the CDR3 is TGTGCCAGCGAGGGCGGAAACTACGAGCAGTACTTC. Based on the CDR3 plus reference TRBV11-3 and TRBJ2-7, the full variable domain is EAGVVQSPRYKIIEKKQPVAFWCNPISGHNTLYWYLQNLGQGPELLIRYENEEAVDDSQLPKDRFSAERLKGVDSTLKIQPAELGDSAVYLCASEGGNYEQYFGPGTRLTVT.

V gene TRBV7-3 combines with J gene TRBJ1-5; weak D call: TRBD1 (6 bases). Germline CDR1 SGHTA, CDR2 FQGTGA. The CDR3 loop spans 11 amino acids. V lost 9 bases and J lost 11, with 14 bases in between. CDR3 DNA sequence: TGTGCCAGTCGCGAGGGGGTTACCCAGCATTTT. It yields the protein CASREGVTQHF.

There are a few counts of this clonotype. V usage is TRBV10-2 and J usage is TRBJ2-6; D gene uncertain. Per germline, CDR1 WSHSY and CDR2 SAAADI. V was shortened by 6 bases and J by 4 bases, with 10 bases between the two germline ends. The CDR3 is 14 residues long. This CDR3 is CASRGMDGANVLTF. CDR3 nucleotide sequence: TGCGCCAGCAGAGGAATGGACGGGGCCAACGTCCTGACTTTC.

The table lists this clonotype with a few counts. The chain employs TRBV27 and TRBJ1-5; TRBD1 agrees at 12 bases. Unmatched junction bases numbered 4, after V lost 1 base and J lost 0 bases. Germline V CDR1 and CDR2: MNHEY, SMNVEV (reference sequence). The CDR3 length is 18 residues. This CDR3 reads CASSLLGQGANSNQPQHF. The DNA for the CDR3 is TGTGCCAGCAGTTTATTGGGACAGGGGGCGAATAGCAATCAGCCCCAGCATTTT.

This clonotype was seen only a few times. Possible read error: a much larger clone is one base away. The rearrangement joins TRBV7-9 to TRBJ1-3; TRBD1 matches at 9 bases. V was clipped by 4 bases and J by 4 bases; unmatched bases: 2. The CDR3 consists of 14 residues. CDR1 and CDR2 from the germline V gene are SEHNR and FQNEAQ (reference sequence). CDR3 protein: CASSSGQGGNTIYF. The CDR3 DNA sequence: TGTGCCAGCAGCTCCGGACAGGGGGGAAACACCATATATTTT.

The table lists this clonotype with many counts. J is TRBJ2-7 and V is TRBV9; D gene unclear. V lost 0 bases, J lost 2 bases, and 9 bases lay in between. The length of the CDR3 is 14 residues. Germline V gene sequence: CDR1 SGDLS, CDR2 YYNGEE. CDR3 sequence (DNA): TGTGCCAGCAGCGTAGGGCAGGCAACCTACGAGCAGTACTTC. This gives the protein CASSVGQATYEQYF.

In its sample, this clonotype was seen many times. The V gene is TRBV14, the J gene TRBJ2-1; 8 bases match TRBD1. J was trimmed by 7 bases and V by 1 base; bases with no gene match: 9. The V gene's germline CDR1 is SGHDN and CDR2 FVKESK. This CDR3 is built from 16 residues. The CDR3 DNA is TGTGCCAGCAGCCAAGGCTGGACAGGGAGGTCAAATGAGCAGTTCTTC. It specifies CASSQGWTGRSNEQFF.

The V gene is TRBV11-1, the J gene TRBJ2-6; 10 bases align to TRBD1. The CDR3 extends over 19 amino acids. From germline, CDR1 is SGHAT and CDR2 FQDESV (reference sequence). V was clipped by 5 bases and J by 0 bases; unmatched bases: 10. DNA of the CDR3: TGTGCCAGCAGCGTCGACAGGGGGCGCCGGGGCTCTGGGGCCAACGTCCTGACTTTC. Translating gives CASSVDRGRRGSGANVLTF.

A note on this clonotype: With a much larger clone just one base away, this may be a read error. The CDR3 protein is CASSPSSEPERLFF. CDR3 sequence (DNA): TGCGCCAGCAGCCCATCGTCAGAACCCGAAAGACTGTTTTTT. The chain has TRBV5-1 and TRBJ1-4; D is uncertain. This CDR3 has 14 amino acids. CDR1 is SGHRS and CDR2 is YFSETQ in the germline V gene.

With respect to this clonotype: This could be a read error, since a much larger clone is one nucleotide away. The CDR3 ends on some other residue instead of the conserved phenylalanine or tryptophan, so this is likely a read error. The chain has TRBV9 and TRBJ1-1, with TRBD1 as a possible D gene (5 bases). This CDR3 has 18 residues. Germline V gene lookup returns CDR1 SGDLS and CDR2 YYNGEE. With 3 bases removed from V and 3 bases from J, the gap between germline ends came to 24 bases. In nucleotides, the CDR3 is TGTGCCAGCAGCGCAAGCCCAATGGGGGGTATTGGTGACACTGAAGCTTTCGTT. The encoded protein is CASSASPMGGIGDTEAFV.

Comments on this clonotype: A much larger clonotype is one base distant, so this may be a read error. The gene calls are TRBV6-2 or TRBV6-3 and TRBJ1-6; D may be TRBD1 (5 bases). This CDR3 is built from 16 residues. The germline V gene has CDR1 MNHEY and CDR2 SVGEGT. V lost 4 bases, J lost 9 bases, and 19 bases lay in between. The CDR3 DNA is TGTGCCAGCAGTTGTCGGGGGAATCGGGGGTCTTCACCCCTCCACTTT. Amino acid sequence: CASSCRGNRGSSPLHF.

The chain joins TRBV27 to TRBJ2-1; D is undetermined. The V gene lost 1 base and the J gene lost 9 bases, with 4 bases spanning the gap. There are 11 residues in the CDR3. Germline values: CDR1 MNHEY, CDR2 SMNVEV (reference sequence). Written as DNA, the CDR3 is TGTGCCAGCAGTTTATATGCTGAGCAGTTCTTC. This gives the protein CASSLYAEQFF.

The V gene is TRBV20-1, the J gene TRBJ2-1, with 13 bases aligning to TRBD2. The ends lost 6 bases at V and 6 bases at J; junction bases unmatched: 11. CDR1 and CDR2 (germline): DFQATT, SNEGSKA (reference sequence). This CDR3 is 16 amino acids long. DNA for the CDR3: TGCAGTGCCTGGGCACTAGCGGGGGGGGGCCCCAATGAGCAGTTCTTC. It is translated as CSAWALAGGGPNEQFF.

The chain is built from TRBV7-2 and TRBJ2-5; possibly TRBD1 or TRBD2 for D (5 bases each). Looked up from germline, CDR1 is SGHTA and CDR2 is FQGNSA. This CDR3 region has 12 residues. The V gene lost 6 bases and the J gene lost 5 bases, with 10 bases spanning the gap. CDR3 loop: CASRSGTETQYF. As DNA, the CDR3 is TGTGCCAGCAGATCAGGGACGGAGACCCAGTACTTC.

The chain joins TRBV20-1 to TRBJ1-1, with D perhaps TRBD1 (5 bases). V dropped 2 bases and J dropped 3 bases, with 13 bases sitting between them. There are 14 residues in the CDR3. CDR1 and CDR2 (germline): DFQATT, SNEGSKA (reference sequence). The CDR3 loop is CSARQGQVYTEAFF. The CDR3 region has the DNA TGCAGTGCTAGACAGGGTCAAGTGTACACTGAAGCTTTCTTT.

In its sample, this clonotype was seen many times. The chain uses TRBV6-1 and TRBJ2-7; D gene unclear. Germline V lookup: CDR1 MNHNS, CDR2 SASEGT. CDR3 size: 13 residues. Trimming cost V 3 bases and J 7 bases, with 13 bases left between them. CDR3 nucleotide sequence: TGTGCCAGCAGTGATTACCAGGCTAGTGAGCAGTACTTC. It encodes CASSDYQASEQYF.

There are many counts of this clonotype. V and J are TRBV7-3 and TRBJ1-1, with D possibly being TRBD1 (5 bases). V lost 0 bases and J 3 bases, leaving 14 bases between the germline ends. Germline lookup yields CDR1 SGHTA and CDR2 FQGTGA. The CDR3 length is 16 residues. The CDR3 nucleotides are TGTGCCAGCAGCTTAACGGGGGGGGTAGGGGACACTGAAGCTTTCTTT. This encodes CASSLTGGVGDTEAFF.

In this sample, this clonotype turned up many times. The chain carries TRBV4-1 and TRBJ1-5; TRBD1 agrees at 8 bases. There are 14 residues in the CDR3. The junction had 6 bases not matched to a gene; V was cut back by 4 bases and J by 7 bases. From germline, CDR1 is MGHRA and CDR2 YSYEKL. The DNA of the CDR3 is TGCGCCAGCAGCCTCGGACAGGGAGGACAGCCCCAGCATTTT. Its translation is CASSLGQGGQPQHF.

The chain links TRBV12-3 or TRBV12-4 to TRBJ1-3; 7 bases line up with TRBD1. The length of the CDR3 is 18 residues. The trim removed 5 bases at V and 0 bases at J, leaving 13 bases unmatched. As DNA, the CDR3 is TGTGCCAGCAGTCCATCTAGGGGACAGAAGAGCTCTGGAAACACCATATATTTT. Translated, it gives CASSPSRGQKSSGNTIYF.

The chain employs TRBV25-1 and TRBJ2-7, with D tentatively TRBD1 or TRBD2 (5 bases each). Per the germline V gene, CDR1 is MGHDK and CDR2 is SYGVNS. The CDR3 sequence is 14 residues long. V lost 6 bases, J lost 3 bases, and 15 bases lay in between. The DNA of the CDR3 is TGTGCCAGCAGCCCCGGGACCGCGGTCTACGAGCAGTACTTC. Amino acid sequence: CASSPGTAVYEQYF.

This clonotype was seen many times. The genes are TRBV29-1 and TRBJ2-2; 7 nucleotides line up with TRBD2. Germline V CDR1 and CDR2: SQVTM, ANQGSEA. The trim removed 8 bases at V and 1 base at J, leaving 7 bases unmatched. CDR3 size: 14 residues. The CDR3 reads CSTGVAGNTGELFF. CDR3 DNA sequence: TGCAGCACCGGGGTAGCGGGGAACACCGGGGAGCTGTTTTTT.

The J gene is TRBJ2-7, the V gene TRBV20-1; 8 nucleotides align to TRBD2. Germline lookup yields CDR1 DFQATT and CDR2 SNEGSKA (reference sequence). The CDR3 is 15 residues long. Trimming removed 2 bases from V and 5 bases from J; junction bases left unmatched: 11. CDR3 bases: TGCAGTGCTAGATCGGCTAGCGGGCCGCTCCACGAGCAGTACTTC. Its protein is CSARSASGPLHEQYF.